This T cell receptor (beta chain) was sequenced in a study of cytotoxic CD8 clonotypes in ibrutinib-treated CLL. The CDR3 sequence is 18 residues long. Generated by immunoSEQ multiplex PCR, the TCRdb table keeps only in-frame clones and is missing some. In the table there are some 14,000 clones, 52% of which are singletons. Remarks on this clone: Its antigen remains unidentified.

Study-wide points: Clonality measured at baseline exceeded age-matched healthy donors, tracking circulating CD8+ T-cell counts.

This TCR derives from a human donor with chronic lymphocytic leukemia. The genes are TRBV21-1 and TRBJ1-6. TRBV21-1 is assigned pseudogene status. The sample consisted of PBMCs, taken at an approximately 26-month disease-progression time point, from a patient treated with ibrutinib. CDR3 in amino acids: CASSKAHRGPFHNSPLHF. CDR3 nucleotide sequence: TGTGCCAGCAGCAAAGCGCACCGGGGGCCATTTCATAATTCACCCCTCCACTTT.